One and the same sample provided the 28 T cell receptor beta chains below, sequenced in a study of CD8+CD57+ T cells in acquired aplastic anemia. Genomic DNA provided the template from which TCR beta VDJ and CDR3 profiles were obtained. Each CDR3 protein gets one entry after TCRdb re-called the reads with MiXCR. The table lists roughly 200,000 distinct CDR3 sequences, 60% to 65% of them singletons. Sequenced input: sorted CD4+, CD8+, or CD8+CD57+ T cells (not recorded which) from PBMCs. The receptors come from a human donor in good health.

The rearrangement uses TRBV9 and TRBJ2-1; D remains ambiguous. The CDR3 runs to 13 residues. V lost 1 base and J lost 2, with 4 bases in between. Germline V gene data show CDR1 as SGDLS and CDR2 as YYNGEE. The CDR3 reads CASSVRAYNEQFF. DNA for the CDR3: TGTGCCAGCAGCGTACGGGCCTACAATGAGCAGTTCTTC.

This clonotype was counted many times. V is TRBV27 and J is TRBJ2-7, with 11 bases lining up with TRBD2. Germline V lookup: CDR1 MNHEY, CDR2 SMNVEV (reference sequence). V lost 5 bases and J lost 0; bases outside the gene matches: 6. The CDR3 runs 16 residues. CDR3 bases: TGTGCCAGCAGTCCCCTAGCGGGAGGTGACTCCTACGAGCAGTACTTC. Encoded protein: CASSPLAGGDSYEQYF.

Worth noting for this clonotype: An end of the junction does not agree with germline; a read error may underlie this. This chain joins TRBV7-9 and TRBJ2-1, with D tentatively TRBD2 (5 bases). Germline V lookup: CDR1 SEHNR, CDR2 FQNEAQ (reference sequence). CDR3 length: 14 amino acids. The CDR3 DNA follows: TGTGCCAGCAGCCTAGCCGCACCGTACAATGAGCAGTTCTTC. The encoded protein is CASSLAAPYNEQFF.

The V gene is TRBV6-4, the J gene TRBJ2-5, with TRBD1 identical over 7 bases. Judging by the DNA end, TRBJ2-7 fits better; the J call may be wrong. Per germline, CDR1 MRHNA and CDR2 SNTAGT. The CDR3 consists of 15 residues. As DNA, the CDR3 is TGTGCCAGCACTCATACGGGACAGAGCTTTCTCGAGCAGTACTTC. This codes for CASTHTGQSFLEQYF.

In this sample, this clonotype turned up a few times. V and J are TRBV10-3 and TRBJ2-3, with D possibly being TRBD1 or TRBD2 (5 bases each). The V end lost 3 bases, the J end lost 2 bases, and 12 bases lay between the germline ends. The germline V gene encodes CDR1 ENHRY and CDR2 SYGVKD. There are 15 residues in the CDR3. CDR3 amino acids: CAISDPGAPTDTQYF. Here the CDR3 DNA reads TGTGCCATCAGTGACCCCGGGGCGCCCACAGATACGCAGTATTTT.

This clonotype was counted ten times or more. The V and J genes are TRBV12-3 or TRBV12-4 and TRBJ2-3; no firm D call. V gave up 5 bases and J gave up 1 base, with 7 bases separating them. The CDR3 runs to 13 residues. The chain's CDR3 is CASSPSGTDTQYF. The CDR3 region has the DNA TGTGCCAGCAGTCCGTCAGGCACAGATACGCAGTATTTT.

This clonotype was counted at least ten times. CDR3: CASSLLGEKLFF. In DNA, the CDR3 is TGTGCCAGCAGCTTGCTAGGTGAAAAACTGTTTTTT. This chain uses TRBV7-9 with TRBJ1-4; D is ambiguous. V was trimmed by 3 bases and J by 7 bases, leaving 6 bases between them. Germline CDR1 is SEHNR and CDR2 is FQNEAQ (reference sequence). The CDR3 extends over 12 amino acids.

This clonotype was seen many times. The conserved final phenylalanine or tryptophan is absent from the CDR3, which likely points to a read error. This chain connects TRBV20-1 to TRBJ2-7, with D perhaps TRBD2 (6 bases). Germline CDR1 is DFQATT and CDR2 is SNEGSKA (reference sequence). The CDR3 totals 12 residues. With 1 base removed from V and 4 bases from J, the gap between germline ends came to 8 bases. The CDR3 coding sequence is TGCAGTGCTAGAGCCGGGAGTTACGAGCAGTACCTC. Encoded protein: CSARAGSYEQYL.

The J gene is TRBJ2-3, the V gene TRBV24-1; 7 nucleotides align to TRBD1. The germline gives CDR1 KGHDR, CDR2 SFDVKD. J was trimmed by 8 bases and V by 4 bases; bases with no gene match: 14. This CDR3 contains 16 residues. CDR3 nucleotide sequence: TGTGCCACCAGTGACGAATCGACAGGGCGTAGGGGTACGCAGTATTTT. Protein product: CATSDESTGRRGTQYF.

V and J are TRBV25-1 and TRBJ1-4; tentatively, D is TRBD1 (6 bases). The CDR3 is 14 residues long. Germline CDR1 and CDR2: MGHDK and SYGVNS. V lost 10 bases to trimming and J lost 7 bases, with 19 bases between them. The CDR3 reads CAIPDREGSEKLFF. In DNA form, the CDR3 reads TGTGCCATTCCGGACAGAGAAGGGTCTGAAAAACTGTTTTTT.

The chain couples TRBV9 to TRBJ2-2, with D perhaps matching TRBD1 or TRBD2 (5 bases each). Trimming cost V 2 bases and J 8 bases, with 10 bases left between them. Looked up from germline, CDR1 is SGDLS and CDR2 is YYNGEE. This CDR3 comprises 13 residues. The CDR3 bases are TGTGCCAGCAGCGTCTGGGGGTCTGGGGAGCTGTTTTTT. Amino acids: CASSVWGSGELFF.

This clonotype was detected once. Just one base apart from a much larger clone, this may be a read error. V gene TRBV6-5 combines with J gene TRBJ2-1, with 10 bases that match TRBD1. The CDR3 consists of 16 residues. CDR1 and CDR2 (germline): MNHEY, SVGAGI. CDR3 region: CASSEGQGISYNEQLF. In DNA form, the CDR3 reads TGTGCCAGCAGCGAGGGACAGGGGATCTCCTACAATGAGCAGCTCTTC.

This chain links TRBV11-3 with TRBJ2-5; TRBD2 matches at 8 bases. The J segment lost 1 base and the V segment lost 4 bases, leaving 17 bases of the junction unmatched. Germline V gives CDR1 SGHNT, CDR2 YENEEA. The CDR3 loop spans 19 amino acids. This CDR3 is CASSSRWTSTGGAQETQYF. The CDR3 bases are TGTGCCAGCAGCTCCCGTTGGACCTCGACCGGGGGGGCCCAAGAGACCCAGTACTTC.

The rearrangement links TRBV7-9 to TRBJ2-7; D is unclear. Germline V gene data show CDR1 as SEHNR and CDR2 as FQNEAQ (reference sequence). Trimming took off 1 base at V and 4 bases at J, with 11 bases between the two ends. The CDR3 spans 14 residues. The CDR3 region is CASSLDNTAYEQYF. The CDR3, as DNA: TGTGCCAGCAGCTTAGACAATACAGCTTACGAGCAGTACTTC.

This clonotype was picked up a small number of times. The DNA of the CDR3 is TGTGCCAGCAGCTCACAGATTGACAATGAGCAGTTCTTC. This translates into CASSSQIDNEQFF. V gene TRBV7-3 combines with J gene TRBJ2-1; D remains unclear. The CDR3 spans 13 residues. Germline V gene data show CDR1 as SGHTA and CDR2 as FQGTGA. V lost 4 bases to trimming and J lost 5 bases, with 9 bases between them. Supplemented by reference TRBV7-3 and TRBJ2-1, the full variable domain reads GAGVSQTPSNKVTEKGKYVELRCDPISGHTALYWYRQSLGQGPEFLIYFQGTGAADDSGLPNDRFFAVRPEGSVSTLKIQRTERGDSAVYLCASSSQIDNEQFFGPGTRLTVL.

This rearrangement joins TRBV7-9 to TRBJ1-6; D gene ambiguous. V was shortened by 7 bases and J by 8 bases, with 12 bases between the two germline ends. The CDR3 loop spans 13 amino acids. Germline lookup yields CDR1 SEHNR and CDR2 FQNEAQ (reference sequence). The DNA for the CDR3 is TGTGCCAGCACCAGAGGCGGGGATTCACCCCTCCACTTT. It is translated as CASTRGGDSPLHF. Drawing the rest from reference TRBV7-9 and TRBJ1-6, the complete variable domain is DTGVSQNPRHKITKRGQNVTFRCDPISEHNRLYWYRQTLGQGPEFLTYFQNEAQLEKSRLLSDRFSAERPKGSFSTLEIQRTEQGDSAMYLCASTRGGDSPLHFGNGTRLTVT.

The CDR3 here is CASSTGWTGNNEQFF. The CDR3 coding sequence is TGTGCCAGCAGTACTGGGTGGACAGGAAACAATGAGCAGTTCTTC. This rearrangement joins TRBV2 to TRBJ2-1; 7 bases line up with TRBD1. The CDR3 totals 15 residues. V gave up 5 bases and J gave up 5 bases; unmatched junction bases: 9. Per the germline V gene, CDR1 is SNHLY and CDR2 is FYNNEI. The complete variable domain, with remaining parts taken from reference TRBV2 and TRBJ2-1, reads EPEVTQTPSHQVTQMGQEVILRCVPISNHLYFYWYRQILGQKVEFLVSFYNNEISEKSEIFDDQFSVERPDGSNFTLKIRSTKLEDSAMYFCASSTGWTGNNEQFFGPGTRLTVL.

This clonotype has ten or more counts. The CDR3 loop reads CSVRRGADTQYF. DNA of the CDR3: TGCAGTGTCAGGAGAGGCGCAGATACGCAGTATTTT. The chain links TRBV20-1 to TRBJ2-3; D not resolved. Germline loops: CDR1 DFQATT, CDR2 SNEGSKA (reference sequence). The CDR3 contains 12 residues. V shed 7 bases and J shed 4 bases, with 12 bases lying between them.

The genes are TRBV7-2 and TRBJ1-2; 7 bases are shared with TRBD1. With V trimmed by 1 base and J by 4 bases, 3 bases remained unmatched. The germline gives CDR1 SGHTA, CDR2 FQGNSA. This CDR3 contains 14 residues. CDR3 nucleotide sequence: TGTGCCAGCAGCTTAGGGGGACAGAGCTATGGCTACACCTTC. Translating gives CASSLGGQSYGYTF.

J is TRBJ1-5 and V is TRBV2; a possible D gene is TRBD1 (6 bases). V lost 8 bases to trimming and J lost 1 base, with 15 bases between them. Germline values: CDR1 SNHLY, CDR2 FYNNEI. The CDR3 extends over 15 amino acids. CDR3 residues: CASGPGDFSNQPQHF. The CDR3 DNA sequence: TGTGCCAGCGGACCAGGGGATTTCAGCAATCAGCCCCAGCATTTT. Full variable domain (outside the CDR3, taken from reference TRBV2 and TRBJ1-5): EPEVTQTPSHQVTQMGQEVILRCVPISNHLYFYWYRQILGQKVEFLVSFYNNEISEKSEIFDDQFSVERPDGSNFTLKIRSTKLEDSAMYFCASGPGDFSNQPQHFGDGTRLSIL.

As regards this clonotype: An end of the junction does not agree with germline; a read error may underlie this. The genes are TRBV7-7 and TRBJ2-1, with 9 bases lining up with TRBD1. Germline V gene data show CDR1 as SSHAT and CDR2 as FNYEAQ (reference sequence). CDR3 length: 14 amino acids. The CDR3 DNA sequence: TGTGCTAGCAGCTCCTGGGACAGGGCGAATGAGCAGTTCTTC. Its protein product is CASSSWDRANEQFF. The full variable domain, in which reference TRBV7-7 and TRBJ2-1 provide the parts outside the CDR3, is GAGVSQSPRYKVTKRGQDVTLRCDPISSHATLYWYQQALGQGPEFLTYFNYEAQPDKSGLPSDRFSAERPEGSISTLTIQRTEQRDSAMYRCASSSWDRANEQFFGPGTRLTVL.

This clonotype was seen repeatedly, ten times or more. V usage is TRBV11-2 and J usage is TRBJ1-5, with D perhaps matching TRBD1 (5 bases). There are 17 residues in the CDR3. The germline V and J ends were trimmed by 1 base and 4 bases, with 17 bases remaining between them. Germline V CDR1 and CDR2: SGHAT, FQNNGV. The CDR3 sequence is CASSLGFWDGLNQPQHF. The CDR3 DNA follows: TGTGCCAGCAGCTTAGGGTTTTGGGACGGACTAAATCAGCCCCAGCATTTT.

The V gene is TRBV7-2, the J gene TRBJ1-2; 9 bases fit TRBD1. The CDR3 spans 15 residues. The junction had 14 bases not matched to a gene; V was cut back by 5 bases and J by 10 bases. Per the germline V gene, CDR1 is SGHTA and CDR2 is FQGNSA. The CDR3 coding sequence is TGTGCCAGCAGCGCGGGGCGGGGACAGGGTGGATCCTACACCTTC. Its translation is CASSAGRGQGGSYTF.

V gene TRBV27 combines with J gene TRBJ1-2; TRBD1 matches 8 bases. In germline, CDR1 is MNHEY, CDR2 SMNVEV (reference sequence). The V and J ends lost 5 bases and 5 bases, in that order; junction bases with no gene match: 10. The CDR3 is 15 residues long. The CDR3, as DNA: TGTGCCAGCAGTGTCGCCGGGACAGGCCCTTATGGCTACACCTTC. It yields the protein CASSVAGTGPYGYTF.

The CDR3 DNA is TGTGCCAGCAGTTATTCGACAGGGAGGGCTTTCTTT. Protein: CASSYSTGRAFF. The chain has TRBV7-9 and TRBJ1-1, with 7 bases lining up with TRBD1. Germline trimming cut 6 bases from V and 11 bases from J; bases unmatched to any gene: 9. CDR3 length: 12 residues. Germline CDR1 SEHNR, CDR2 FQNEAQ (reference sequence). Full variable domain (missing parts from reference TRBV7-9 and TRBJ1-1): DTGVSQNPRHKITKRGQNVTFRCDPISEHNRLYWYRQTLGQGPEFLTYFQNEAQLEKSRLLSDRFSAERPKGSFSTLEIQRTEQGDSAMYLCASSYSTGRAFFGQGTRLTVV.

This sequence joins TRBV29-1 and TRBJ1-1; D unclear. Germline V gene sequence: CDR1 SQVTM, CDR2 ANQGSEA. V lost 6 bases to trimming and J lost 4 bases, with 12 bases between them. This CDR3 spans 12 amino acids. The CDR3 spells CSVCTGVTEAFF. CDR3 in DNA: TGCAGCGTCTGCACGGGAGTCACTGAAGCTTTCTTT.

The table lists this clonotype with many counts. This chain links TRBV2 with TRBJ2-1; TRBD2 agrees at 11 bases. The V and J ends lost 5 bases and 8 bases, in that order; junction bases with no gene match: 8. CDR3 size: 15 residues. The germline CDR1 and CDR2 sequences are SNHLY and FYNNEI. The chain's CDR3 is CASSSLAGAGDEQFF. The CDR3 DNA is TGTGCCAGCAGTTCACTAGCGGGGGCCGGGGATGAGCAGTTCTTC. The whole variable domain, remainder taken from reference TRBV2 and TRBJ2-1, is EPEVTQTPSHQVTQMGQEVILRCVPISNHLYFYWYRQILGQKVEFLVSFYNNEISEKSEIFDDQFSVERPDGSNFTLKIRSTKLEDSAMYFCASSSLAGAGDEQFFGPGTRLTVL.

This chain uses TRBV7-3 with TRBJ2-5; maybe TRBD1 (6 bases). V was pared by 2 bases and J by 3 bases, with 7 bases between. The CDR3 has 13 amino acids. CDR1 is SGHTA and CDR2 is FQGTGA in the germline V gene. The chain's CDR3 is CASSLSGEETQYF. CDR3 coding DNA: TGTGCCAGCAGCTTATCAGGGGAAGAGACCCAGTACTTC.